This T cell receptor (beta chain) was captured by sequencing in a study of graft-versus-host responses after intestinal transplantation. Whole-study findings and limits: Recipient-marrow GvH clones were detected, some having first appeared in ileum or blood.

The assay was immunoSEQ multiplex PCR, and TCRdb's table has in-frame clones only and misses some. The sample gives some 70,000 clones, around nine tenths of which show up once; 6.5% to 8% is in the top ten. V was pared by 2 bases and J by 4 bases, with 8 bases between. The CDR3 is 13 amino acids. Germline CDR1 KGHSH, CDR2 LQKENI. Points on this clone: The antigen is undetermined.

Source: bone marrow, taken nearly 750 days after intestinal transplantation. The receptor's source is a human patient who received an intestinal transplant, so some T cells may come from the graft donor. The chain links TRBV18 to TRBJ1-1; perhaps TRBD1 as D (5 bases). CDR3 residues: CASSPLGGTEAFF. CDR3 DNA sequence: TGTGCCAGCTCACCATTGGGGGGCACTGAAGCTTTCTTT. Supplemented by reference TRBV18 and TRBJ1-1, the full variable domain reads NAGVMQNPRHLVRRRGQEARLRCSPMKGHSHVYWYRQLPEEGLKFMVYLQKENIIDESGMPKERFSAEFPKEGPSILRIQQVVRGDSAAYFCASSPLGGTEAFFGQGTRLTVV.